This T cell receptor (beta chain) is drawn from a study of T cells expressing NK-cell markers. From its re-call of the 5' RACE reads, TCRdb lists each CDR3 protein once, without DNA. The data include 400,000 to 500,000 distinct CDR3 sequences; the top ten clones carry 7.3%. There are 14 residues in the CDR3. Germline V gene lookup returns CDR1 SGDLS and CDR2 YYNGEE. The sequence derives from a woman between 18 and 69 years old in good health. This chain joins TRBV9 and TRBJ2-2; TCRdb's assignment of TRBD1 cannot be checked, as there is no DNA. The sample was blood T cells: a sorted CD56 or NKG2C T cell subset, CD4+ or CD8+ T cells, or bulk PBMC T cells (not recorded which). The CDR3 region is CASSVRERTGELFF.